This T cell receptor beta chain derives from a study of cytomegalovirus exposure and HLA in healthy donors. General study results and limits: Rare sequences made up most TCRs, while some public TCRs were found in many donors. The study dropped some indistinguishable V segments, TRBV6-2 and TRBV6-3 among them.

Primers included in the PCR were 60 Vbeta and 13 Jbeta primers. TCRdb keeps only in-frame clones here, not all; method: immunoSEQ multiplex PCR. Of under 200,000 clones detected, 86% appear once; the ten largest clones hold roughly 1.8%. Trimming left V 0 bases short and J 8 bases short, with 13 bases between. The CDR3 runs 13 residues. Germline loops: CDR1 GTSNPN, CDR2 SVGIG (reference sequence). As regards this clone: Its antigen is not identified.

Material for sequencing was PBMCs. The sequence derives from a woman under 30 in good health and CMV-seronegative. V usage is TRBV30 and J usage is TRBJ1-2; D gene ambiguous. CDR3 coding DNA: TGTGCCTGGAGTGTGAGCTCCCTGAGGGGCTACACCTTC. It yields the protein CAWSVSSLRGYTF.